The next 27 T cell receptor beta chains were all read from a single sample in a study of human T cells and chemical hapten exposure. TCRdb passed the RACE reads through MiXCR, listing each CDR3 protein once. The profile covers fewer than 500,000 distinct CDR3 sequences, with more than 4.5% appearing a single time and 2% to 2.5% taken by the ten largest. Time point of the sample: patch test 1, 2 weeks after DPC sensitization. As to treatment: therapeutic diphenylcyclopropenone sensitization with weekly scalp DPC. The sample here was whole blood, taken in connection with sensitization to the hapten diphenylcyclopropenone (DPC). The receptor set was obtained from a woman in her forties or fifties with alopecia areata. Some clones in this sample may be carry-over from other donors' samples.

The rearrangement uses TRBV7-9 and TRBJ2-1; 11 bases line up with TRBD1. Looked up from germline, CDR1 is SEHNR and CDR2 is FQNEAQ (reference sequence). The CDR3 runs to 15 residues. Losses at the gene ends were 5 bases for V and 4 bases for J; bases not matched to a gene: 4. The DNA of the CDR3 is TGTGCCAGCAGCCAGGACAGGGGGCTATACAATGAGCAGTTCTTC. Amino acids: CASSQDRGLYNEQFF.

This clonotype came up a few times. The chain uses TRBV18 and TRBJ1-6; D is unclear. V lost 2 bases, J lost 10 bases, and 12 bases lay in between. CDR3 size: 14 residues. CDR1 KGHSH and CDR2 LQKENI come from the germline V gene. This chain's CDR3 is CASSPSGAKSPLHF. Here the CDR3 DNA reads TGTGCCAGCTCACCATCGGGTGCCAAGTCACCCCTCCACTTT.

This clonotype showed up many times. V gene TRBV6-1 combines with J gene TRBJ1-1; the match to TRBD1 covers 9 bases. CDR3 length equals 16 residues. After removal of 6 bases from V and 4 bases from J, the junction contained 12 bases not matched to a gene. CDR1 and CDR2 from the germline V gene are MNHNS and SASEGT. CDR3 residues: CASSVLTGQGRTEAFF. CDR3 DNA: TGTGCCAGCAGCGTACTAACGGGACAGGGTCGCACTGAAGCTTTCTTT.

V is TRBV4-1 and J is TRBJ1-4; D unresolved. CDR3 length: 14 amino acids. Looked up from germline, CDR1 is MGHRA and CDR2 is YSYEKL. V lost 3 bases to trimming and J lost 8 bases, with 13 bases between them. CDR3 DNA: TGCGCCAGCAGCCAGCCGGGAGCGGGGGAAAAACTGTTTTTT. Translation gives CASSQPGAGEKLFF.

This clonotype was recorded many times. V and J are TRBV28 and TRBJ2-7, with D unclear. This CDR3 is 15 amino acids long. The V and J ends lost 1 base and 7 bases respectively, with 17 bases between them. Germline assignment: CDR1 MDHEN and CDR2 SYDVKM. The CDR3, as DNA: TGTGCCAGCAGTTTATCGCCAGGTGCCGCTAGTGAGCAGTACTTC. Translated: CASSLSPGAASEQYF.

This clonotype was observed a handful of times. This sequence joins TRBV27 and TRBJ1-1, with TRBD1 as a possible D gene (5 bases). CDR3 length equals 15 residues. CDR1 MNHEY and CDR2 SMNVEV come from the germline V gene (reference sequence). V dropped 7 bases and J dropped 3 bases, with 18 bases sitting between them. This CDR3 is CASKGVGGWYTEAFF. DNA for the CDR3: TGTGCCAGCAAAGGGGTCGGCGGCTGGTACACTGAAGCTTTCTTT.

This clonotype occurred a few times. The genes are TRBV12-3 or TRBV12-4 and TRBJ1-2; 12 bases fit TRBD1. CDR3 length: 14 residues. With 7 bases clipped from V and 7 bases from J, the junction kept 7 bases outside the gene matches. The CDR3 coding sequence is TGTGCCAGCACGGAGGGGACAGGGGGCTCTGGCTACACCTTC. This codes for CASTEGTGGSGYTF.

This clonotype came up a few times. V and J are TRBV12-3 or TRBV12-4 and TRBJ1-4, with 9 bases aligning to TRBD1. The CDR3 sequence is 16 residues long. V lost 6 bases, J lost 4 bases, and 9 bases stayed unmatched. This CDR3 is CASSTHRDRVNEKLFF. The CDR3 region has the DNA TGTGCCAGCAGCACACACCGGGACAGGGTTAATGAAAAACTGTTTTTT.

This clonotype has a count of ten or more. The J gene is TRBJ2-1, the V gene TRBV29-1; no firm D call. This CDR3 region has 13 residues. Germline CDR1 reads SQVTM; CDR2 reads ANQGSEA. V was trimmed by 5 bases and J by 9 bases, leaving 17 bases between them. Written as DNA, the CDR3 is TGCAGCGTTTTTCGGCCCAGCCAGTTTGAGCAGTTCTTC. It specifies CSVFRPSQFEQFF.

This clonotype was recorded many times. This CDR3 reads CASTERAGSPLHF. The CDR3 DNA is TGTGCCAGCACCGAAAGGGCGGGTTCACCCCTCCACTTT. V gene TRBV12-3 or TRBV12-4 combines with J gene TRBJ1-6; D not certain. Trimming removed 7 bases at V and 9 bases at J, with 13 bases between. The CDR3 is 13 amino acids.

The DNA for the CDR3 is TGTGCCGCCCGAGGAATTAAAGGTGGAGGCACCGGGGAGCTGTTTTTT. It is translated as CAARGIKGGGTGELFF. The V and J genes are TRBV6-6 and TRBJ2-2, with D tentatively TRBD2 (5 bases). Germline CDR1 MNHNY, CDR2 SVGAGI (reference sequence). This CDR3 has 16 amino acids. The V and J ends lost 11 bases and 4 bases respectively, with 23 bases between them.

In this sample, this clonotype turned up a few times. DNA of the CDR3: TGTGCCAGCAGTTACTCGCCGGGGCCCAGCAATCAGCCCCAGCATTTT. Protein sequence: CASSYSPGPSNQPQHF. The chain is built from TRBV6-5 and TRBJ1-5; D is possibly TRBD1 (5 bases). V was shortened by 0 bases and J by 1 base, with 10 bases between the two germline ends. CDR1 is MNHEY, CDR2 SVGAGI, per germline. This CDR3 has 16 residues.

The chain uses TRBV7-3 and TRBJ2-4; 8 bases agree with TRBD1. The germline V gene has CDR1 SGHTA and CDR2 FQGTGA. The CDR3 extends over 13 amino acids. With V trimmed by 3 bases and J by 9 bases, 4 bases remained unmatched. The CDR3 DNA reads as TGTGCCAGCAGCTTCGGACAGGGACTCATTCAGTACTTC. Translating gives CASSFGQGLIQYF.

In its sample, this clonotype was seen many times. The chain couples TRBV20-1 to TRBJ2-5, with unresolved D. The CDR3 runs 15 residues. Germline loops: CDR1 DFQATT, CDR2 SNEGSKA (reference sequence). V dropped 0 bases and J dropped 2 bases, with 13 bases sitting between them. CDR3 DNA sequence: TGCAGTGCTAGAGATCATTCGGCTGCTCAAGAGACCCAGTACTTC. It specifies CSARDHSAAQETQYF.

This clonotype has a count of ten or more. As DNA, the CDR3 is TGTGCCAGCACCTCACGCGATTCACCCCTCCACTTT. Translation: CASTSRDSPLHF. The chain has TRBV6-2 or TRBV6-3 and TRBJ1-6; D ambiguous. The CDR3 runs 12 residues. Trimming took 7 bases from V and 8 from J, leaving 9 bases between them. From germline, CDR1 is MNHEY and CDR2 SVGEGT.

The chain joins TRBV12-3 or TRBV12-4 to TRBJ2-7; 7 nucleotides match TRBD2. This CDR3 has 15 residues. Germline trimming cut 6 bases from V and 2 bases from J; bases unmatched to any gene: 10. In DNA form, the CDR3 reads TGTGCCAGCAGCCAGCGGGGCGGGGGAGCCTACGAGCAGTACTTC. It yields the protein CASSQRGGGAYEQYF.

This chain links TRBV6-2 or TRBV6-3 with TRBJ2-3; D is perhaps TRBD2 (5 bases). The CDR3 sequence is 17 residues long. The germline V gene has CDR1 MNHEY and CDR2 SVGEGT. The germline V and J ends were trimmed by 1 base and 0 bases, with 14 bases remaining between them. The CDR3 reads CASSYLRIRTSTDTQYF. The CDR3 bases are TGTGCCAGCAGTTACTTACGAATCCGGACTAGCACAGATACGCAGTATTTT.

The V call is TRBV24-1, the J call TRBJ2-2, with D perhaps matching TRBD1 (8 bases). Germline values: CDR1 KGHDR, CDR2 SFDVKD. Trimming took 3 bases from V and 4 from J, leaving 17 bases between them. CDR3 size: 17 residues. Written as DNA, the CDR3 is TGTGCCACCAGTGATACCCGACAGGGGAGGGCCACCGGGGAGCTGTTTTTT. It is translated as CATSDTRQGRATGELFF.

There are many counts of this clonotype. This sequence joins TRBV7-2 and TRBJ2-3; D is possibly TRBD1 or TRBD2 (5 bases each). The CDR3 runs to 16 residues. The germline V and J ends were trimmed by 3 bases and 5 bases, with 18 bases remaining between them. CDR1 and CDR2 (germline): SGHTA, FQGNSA. The CDR3 sequence is CASSLGLGAGEDTQYF. CDR3 DNA: TGTGCCAGCAGCTTGGGGCTAGGGGCGGGTGAAGATACGCAGTATTTT.

This clonotype has a count of ten or more. J is TRBJ2-3 and V is TRBV20-1, with 14 positions matching TRBD2. Trimming cost V 5 bases and J 4 bases; bases outside gene matches: 8. The CDR3 is made up of 16 amino acids. Germline CDR1 is DFQATT and CDR2 is SNEGSKA (reference sequence). The chain's CDR3 is CSASGLAGAGADTQYF. In DNA form, the CDR3 reads TGCAGTGCTTCGGGACTAGCGGGAGCGGGAGCAGATACGCAGTATTTT.

This chain joins TRBV29-1 and TRBJ2-7, with D unresolved. The CDR3 has 13 residues. Trimming removed 4 bases from V and 4 bases from J, with 14 bases in between. Germline V gene sequence: CDR1 SQVTM, CDR2 ANQGSEA. CDR3: CSVAPRTPYEQYF. CDR3 bases: TGCAGCGTTGCTCCCCGCACCCCGTACGAGCAGTACTTC.

This clonotype was recorded many times. V usage is TRBV9 and J usage is TRBJ1-1; 11 nucleotides agree with TRBD1. There are 15 residues in the CDR3. V shed 4 bases, J shed 6 bases, and the junction held 8 bases outside the gene matches. Germline loops: CDR1 SGDLS, CDR2 YYNGEE. The CDR3 DNA reads TGTGCCAGCAGCTCTTTGGACAGGGGGCTCCCTGAAGCTTTCTTT. Translated, it gives CASSSLDRGLPEAFF.

This clonotype was recorded at least ten times. V gene TRBV6-5 combines with J gene TRBJ1-1; unclear D gene. Trimming pared 7 bases from V and 3 bases from J, leaving 15 bases between. Germline CDR1 and CDR2: MNHEY and SVGAGI. This CDR3 comprises 14 residues. CDR3 DNA: TGTGCCAGCAAGACTGGGAGTCGGCACACTGAAGCTTTCTTT. This encodes CASKTGSRHTEAFF.

This clonotype was counted only a few times. V and J are TRBV18 and TRBJ1-3; tentatively, D is TRBD1 (6 bases). The length of the CDR3 is 15 residues. Trimming pared 6 bases from V and 0 bases from J, leaving 12 bases between. Per germline, CDR1 KGHSH and CDR2 LQKENI. The CDR3 here is CASSTGAHSGNTIYF. The CDR3 DNA reads as TGTGCCAGCTCGACAGGTGCTCACTCTGGAAACACCATATATTTT.

The chain has TRBV5-6 and TRBJ2-1, with D possibly called TRBD1 or TRBD2 (5 bases each). Between the trimmed V and J ends, which lost 6 bases and 8 bases, there was a span of 24 bases. This CDR3 region has 16 residues. Germline V gene sequence: CDR1 SGHDT, CDR2 YYEEEE. CDR3 nucleotide sequence: TGTGCCAGCATCTCCAACCTTTTCCGGGGCAAGGATGAGCAGTTCTTC. It translates to CASISNLFRGKDEQFF.

This clonotype was detected many times. The chain carries TRBV13 and TRBJ2-5, with TRBD1 identical over 12 bases. V trimming: 5 bases; J trimming: 4 bases; junction bases outside the gene matches: 14. CDR3 size: 18 residues. Germline V CDR1 and CDR2: PRHDT, FYEKMQ (reference sequence). CDR3 protein: CASSKRDRGREWGETQYF. The CDR3 nucleotides are TGTGCCAGCAGCAAGAGGGACAGGGGGCGCGAATGGGGAGAGACCCAGTACTTC.

In this sample, this clonotype turned up many times. The DNA for the CDR3 is TGTGCCAGCAGTCGCGAACAGGGACTAGCGGGGGGGCACAATGAGCAGTTCTTC. It specifies CASSREQGLAGGHNEQFF. The chain combines TRBV4-2 with TRBJ2-1; 16 bases agree with TRBD2. This CDR3 region has 18 residues. Trimming at V came to 6 bases and at J to 5 bases, leaving 10 bases not matched to a gene. Germline V CDR1 and CDR2: LGHNA, YNFKEQ.